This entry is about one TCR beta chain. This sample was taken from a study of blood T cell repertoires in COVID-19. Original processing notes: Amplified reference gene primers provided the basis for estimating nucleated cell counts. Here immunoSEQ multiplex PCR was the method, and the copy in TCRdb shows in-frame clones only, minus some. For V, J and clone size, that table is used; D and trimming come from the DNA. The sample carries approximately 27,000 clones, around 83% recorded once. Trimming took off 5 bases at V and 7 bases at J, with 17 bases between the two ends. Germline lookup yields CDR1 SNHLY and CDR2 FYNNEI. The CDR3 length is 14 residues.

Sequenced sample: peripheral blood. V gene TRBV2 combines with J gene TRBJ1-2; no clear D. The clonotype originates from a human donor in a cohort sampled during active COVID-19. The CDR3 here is CASSPRESAFGYTF. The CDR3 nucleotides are TGTGCCAGCAGTCCCCGGGAGAGCGCTTTTGGCTACACCTTC.